A single sample gave rise to the 5 T cell receptor beta chains below, sequenced in a study of blood T cell repertoires in COVID-19. Sequenced by immunoSEQ multiplex PCR; TCRdb stores in-frame clones only, minus some. The repertoire holds about 100,000 clones, with approximately 83% as singletons. Sequencing was carried out using peripheral blood. These receptors all come from a man aged 55-75 years with acute or convalescent COVID-19.

This clone was recorded a few times. CDR3 protein: CAISNQGFNEQFF. The CDR3 DNA reads TGTGCCATCAGTAATCAGGGCTTCAATGAGCAGTTCTTC. The chain links TRBV10-3 to TRBJ2-1; a possible D gene is TRBD1 (5 bases). The germline gives CDR1 ENHRY, CDR2 SYGVKD. Between the trimmed V and J ends, which lost 5 bases and 6 bases, there was a span of 11 bases. There are 13 residues in the CDR3.

The rearrangement joins TRBV7-2 to TRBJ1-2; 10 bases are a match to TRBD1. V shed 4 bases and J 4 bases; nucleotides not matched to a gene: 3. CDR3 length: 14 amino acids. Germline loops: CDR1 SGHTA, CDR2 FQGNSA. The CDR3 DNA sequence: TGTGCCAGCAGCTCGACAGGGGGCGCCTATGGCTACACCTTC. Translated: CASSSTGGAYGYTF.

This chain joins TRBV7-2 and TRBJ2-2, with a weak D call TRBD2 (7 bases). The V gene lost 2 bases and the J gene lost 7 bases, with 14 bases spanning the gap. This CDR3 is 15 amino acids long. The V gene's germline CDR1 is SGHTA and CDR2 FQGNSA. CDR3 loop: CASSLSVGGDGELFF. The CDR3 DNA reads TGTGCCAGCAGCTTAAGTGTAGGGGGGGACGGGGAGCTGTTTTTT.

This clone is medium-sized within its sample. The genes are TRBV4-1 and TRBJ2-7; 7 nucleotides align to TRBD2. From germline, CDR1 is MGHRA and CDR2 YSYEKL. J was trimmed by 6 bases and V by 4 bases; bases with no gene match: 0. The CDR3 is 11 amino acids. CDR3 region: CASSREGEQYF. As DNA, the CDR3 is TGCGCCAGCAGCCGGGAGGGCGAGCAGTACTTC.

This clone was seen only a few times. The CDR3 protein is CASSQEWREHTDTQYF. In nucleotides, the CDR3 is TGTGCCAGCAGCCAAGAATGGCGGGAACACACAGATACGCAGTATTTT. The chain is built from TRBV4-2 and TRBJ2-3; a weak D match, TRBD2 (6 bases). CDR1 LGHNA and CDR2 YNFKEQ come from the germline V gene. This CDR3 has 16 amino acids. Trimming stripped 0 bases from V and 2 bases from J, with 12 bases between.